These 32 T cell receptor beta chains came from one sample sequenced in a study of CD8 T cells in Susac syndrome. cDNA came from roughly 0.5 to 1 ug RNA primed by random hexamers. Each CDR3 protein is one row after TCRdb ran MiXCR on the immunoSEQ multiplex PCR reads. The profile shows about 170,000 distinct CDR3 sequences, 95% to 97% of them singletons. Specimen: CD4+ T cells from PBMCs. All receptors come from a human donor with Susac syndrome.

The chain joins TRBV3-1 to TRBJ2-1; D is ambiguous. CDR3 length: 19 residues. In germline, CDR1 is LGHDT, CDR2 YNNKEL (reference sequence). V lost 4 bases to trimming and J lost 4 bases, with 26 bases between them. This CDR3 reads CASSRSPLDGEPRYNEQFF. CDR3 coding DNA: TGTGCCAGCAGCCGAAGTCCGTTGGACGGCGAACCCCGATACAATGAGCAGTTCTTC.

The rearrangement uses TRBV3-1 and TRBJ2-2, with TRBD1 matching 7 bases. This CDR3 has 15 amino acids. Germline CDR1 is LGHDT and CDR2 is YNNKEL (reference sequence). V shed 2 bases, J shed 1 base, and the junction held 1 base outside the gene matches. CDR3 protein: CASSQNRGNTGELFF. The CDR3, as DNA: TGTGCCAGCAGCCAAAACAGGGGGAACACCGGGGAGCTGTTTTTT.

The J gene is TRBJ1-5, the V gene TRBV13; weak D call: TRBD1 (6 bases). Germline V lookup: CDR1 PRHDT, CDR2 FYEKMQ (reference sequence). Trimming left V 5 bases short and J 5 bases short, with 13 bases between. The CDR3 has 14 amino acids. The CDR3, as DNA: TGTGCCAGCAGCAAAGGGGGGGGTGATCAGCCCCAGCATTTT. This gives the protein CASSKGGGDQPQHF.

The V call is TRBV7-2, the J call TRBJ2-5, with 8 positions matching TRBD2. CDR3 length: 14 residues. Unmatched junction bases numbered 5, after V lost 4 bases and J lost 4 bases. CDR1 and CDR2 (germline): SGHTA, FQGNSA. CDR3 in amino acids: CASSSRTSLETQYF. The CDR3 coding sequence is TGTGCCAGCAGCTCCAGGACTAGCTTAGAGACCCAGTACTTC.

V and J are TRBV7-9 and TRBJ2-3, with unresolved D. This CDR3 has 12 residues. The ends were cut back, 2 bases at V and 8 bases at J, with 8 bases in the middle. The germline V gene has CDR1 SEHNR and CDR2 FQNEAQ (reference sequence). The CDR3 spells CASSLRAGTQYF. CDR3 bases: TGTGCCAGCAGCTTACGGGCTGGTACGCAGTATTTT. The full variable domain, its missing parts supplied by reference TRBV7-9 and TRBJ2-3, is DTGVSQNPRHKITKRGQNVTFRCDPISEHNRLYWYRQTLGQGPEFLTYFQNEAQLEKSRLLSDRFSAERPKGSFSTLEIQRTEQGDSAMYLCASSLRAGTQYFGPGTRLTVL.

The V gene is TRBV2, the J gene TRBJ2-5, with 15 positions matching TRBD2. V lost 4 bases to trimming and J lost 5 bases; unmatched junction nucleotides: 5. Per germline, CDR1 SNHLY and CDR2 FYNNEI. The CDR3 spans 16 residues. In DNA, the CDR3 is TGTGCCAGCAGTGCCGGACTAGCGGGAGGGAAGGAGACCCAGTACTTC. Translated: CASSAGLAGGKETQYF.

This sequence joins TRBV7-9 and TRBJ2-4; possible D gene TRBD1, 5 bases. CDR1 and CDR2 from the germline V gene are SEHNR and FQNEAQ (reference sequence). V lost 5 bases and J 7 bases, leaving 21 bases between the germline ends. The CDR3 is 16 amino acids. The DNA for the CDR3 is TGTGCCAGCAGCCCTAAACCGGGCCTTAAGGGGAACATTCAGTACTTC. It specifies CASSPKPGLKGNIQYF.

J is TRBJ1-4 and V is TRBV7-9; D remains unclear. The germline gives CDR1 SEHNR, CDR2 FQNEAQ (reference sequence). The CDR3 loop spans 14 amino acids. V was clipped by 10 bases and J by 7 bases, with 19 bases between them. The CDR3 spells CAIHVGGPGEKLFF. In nucleotides, the CDR3 is TGTGCCATACATGTTGGAGGGCCCGGTGAAAAACTGTTTTTT.

The gene calls are TRBV29-1 and TRBJ2-1; no firm D call. Germline loops: CDR1 SQVTM, CDR2 ANQGSEA. Trimming removed 4 bases from V and 9 bases from J, with 16 bases in between. The CDR3 extends over 13 amino acids. CDR3 residues: CSVVGQNAGEQFF. CDR3 DNA: TGCAGCGTTGTAGGGCAGAATGCTGGTGAGCAGTTCTTC.

This clonotype was seen once. V usage is TRBV7-3 and J usage is TRBJ1-2; D is possibly TRBD1 (6 bases). Germline CDR1 is SGHTA and CDR2 is FQGTGA. The CDR3 covers 13 residues. Trimming took 4 bases from V and 5 from J, leaving 11 bases between them. The CDR3 loop reads CASSSLGGYGYTF. The CDR3 DNA follows: TGTGCCAGCAGCTCTTTAGGGGGGTATGGCTACACCTTC.

The V and J genes are TRBV4-3 and TRBJ2-7, with D possibly matching TRBD1 (6 bases). V dropped 0 bases and J dropped 4 bases, with 19 bases sitting between them. From germline, CDR1 is LGHNA and CDR2 YSLEER. The CDR3 totals 17 residues. In nucleotides, the CDR3 is TGCGCCAGCAGCCAAGATCCCGTAGGGGGTGGCCTATACGAGCAGTACTTC. It specifies CASSQDPVGGGLYEQYF.

The chain combines TRBV25-1 with TRBJ2-4; D not certain. Trimming shortened V by 3 bases and J by 1 base, and 10 bases separated the two germline ends. Germline lookup yields CDR1 MGHDK and CDR2 SYGVNS. The CDR3 covers 15 residues. CDR3 in amino acids: CASSEIASAKNIQYF. CDR3 bases: TGTGCCAGCAGTGAGATAGCTTCGGCCAAAAACATTCAGTACTTC.

This rearrangement joins TRBV30 to TRBJ2-3; tentatively, D is TRBD1 (6 bases). The CDR3 totals 12 residues. Trimming pared 3 bases from V and 4 bases from J, leaving 8 bases between. Per germline, CDR1 GTSNPN and CDR2 SVGIG (reference sequence). As DNA, the CDR3 is TGTGCCTGGAGGCAGGGGCCAGATACGCAGTATTTT. This gives the protein CAWRQGPDTQYF. The entire variable domain, with the rest obtained from reference TRBV30 and TRBJ2-3, is as follows: SQTIHQWPATLVQPVGSPLSLECTVEGTSNPNLYWYRQAAGRGLQLLFYSVGIGQISSEVPQNLSASRPQDRQFILSSKKLLLSDSGFYLCAWRQGPDTQYFGPGTRLTVL.

The rearrangement joins TRBV20-1 to TRBJ2-3, with TRBD1 matching over 10 bases. Looked up from germline, CDR1 is DFQATT and CDR2 is SNEGSKA (reference sequence). J was trimmed by 5 bases and V by 5 bases; bases with no gene match: 10. The CDR3 runs to 15 residues. The CDR3 is CSAPPDRGRRDTQYF. CDR3 sequence (DNA): TGCAGTGCTCCACCCGACAGGGGGCGTAGAGATACGCAGTATTTT.

The rearrangement links TRBV25-1 to TRBJ1-2, with D perhaps matching TRBD1 (5 bases). The CDR3 is 14 residues long. Germline values: CDR1 MGHDK, CDR2 SYGVNS. V was clipped by 7 bases and J by 3 bases, with 15 bases between them. CDR3: CASKSDSPYYGYTF. The CDR3 nucleotides read TGTGCCAGCAAATCCGACAGCCCATACTATGGCTACACCTTC.

The chain has TRBV12-3 or TRBV12-4 and TRBJ1-3; D is uncertain. Trimming left V 3 bases short and J 8 bases short, with 5 bases between. This CDR3 has 11 residues. CDR3: CASSFLDTIYF. The CDR3 DNA sequence: TGTGCCAGCAGTTTTTTGGACACCATATATTTT.

V and J are TRBV7-8 and TRBJ1-5; D not resolved. Per germline, CDR1 SGHVS and CDR2 FQNEAQ. Trimming took off 5 bases at V and 9 bases at J, with 8 bases between the two ends. This CDR3 has 11 amino acids. CDR3 bases: TGTGCCAGCAGCGAGAACGGGCCCCAGCATTTT. Translated: CASSENGPQHF.

The V call is TRBV7-6, the J call TRBJ1-6, with a weak D call TRBD1 (6 bases). CDR1 SGHVS and CDR2 FNYEAQ come from the germline V gene. V lost 5 bases and J 8 bases, leaving 22 bases between the germline ends. This CDR3 has 17 amino acids. The DNA for the CDR3 is TGTGCCAGCAGCGCCCAAGGGGGGGGAAGAGTCGATTCACCCCTCCACTTT. This encodes CASSAQGGGRVDSPLHF.

J is TRBJ1-2 and V is TRBV4-3, with D uncertain. Germline V gives CDR1 LGHNA, CDR2 YSLEER. V was clipped by 0 bases and J by 8 bases, with 16 bases between them. The CDR3 is 15 amino acids. In DNA form, the CDR3 reads TGCGCCAGCAGCCAAGAGGTGATACCGATTCGGGGCTACACCTTC. Its protein is CASSQEVIPIRGYTF.

The chain joins TRBV20-1 to TRBJ2-3; 9 bases align to TRBD1. V gave up 2 bases and J gave up 6 bases; unmatched junction bases: 9. The germline CDR1 and CDR2 sequences are DFQATT and SNEGSKA (reference sequence). There are 15 residues in the CDR3. CDR3: CSARPGQGVLDTQYF. CDR3 sequence (DNA): TGCAGTGCTAGACCGGGACAGGGAGTTTTGGATACGCAGTATTTT.

Written as DNA, the CDR3 is TGTGCCCGCCGGGTCGGGCCTCTCTACAATGAGCAGTTCTTC. Its translation is CARRVGPLYNEQFF. The chain links TRBV21-1 to TRBJ2-1. TRBV21-1 represents a pseudogene. The CDR3 is made up of 14 amino acids.

The gene calls are TRBV5-1 and TRBJ1-6; TRBD1 matches at 8 bases. The V gene's germline CDR1 is SGHRS and CDR2 YFSETQ. J gave up 7 bases and V 5 bases, and 5 bases lay outside the gene matches. The CDR3 spans 14 residues. The CDR3 coding sequence is TGCGCCAGCAGGGGCGACAGGGGCAATTCACCCCTCCACTTT. Amino acids: CASRGDRGNSPLHF.

The chain recombines TRBV5-4 with TRBJ1-2, with no clear D. CDR1 is SGHNT and CDR2 is YYREEE in the germline V gene (reference sequence). V dropped 0 bases and J dropped 6 bases, with 15 bases sitting between them. The CDR3 spans 15 residues. Written as DNA, the CDR3 is TGTGCCAGCAGCTTGGGGCCCGCGGGGAGCGATGGCTACACCTTC. Protein product: CASSLGPAGSDGYTF.

The chain links TRBV4-3 to TRBJ2-3, with D possibly called TRBD1 or TRBD2 (5 bases each). The V and J ends lost 0 bases and 1 base respectively, with 14 bases between them. The germline gives CDR1 LGHNA, CDR2 YSLEER. The CDR3 runs 17 residues. CDR3 coding DNA: TGCGCCAGCAGCCAAGATTTCCTGAGGGACGGCACAGATACGCAGTATTTT. The encoded protein is CASSQDFLRDGTDTQYF.

This sequence joins TRBV14 and TRBJ2-2; D is unresolved. The V end lost 6 bases, the J end lost 0 bases, and 14 bases lay between the germline ends. The CDR3 covers 16 residues. Germline assignment: CDR1 SGHDN and CDR2 FVKESK. The chain's CDR3 is CASRPGSLANTGELFF. The DNA of the CDR3 is TGTGCCAGCAGGCCGGGTAGTCTCGCGAACACCGGGGAGCTGTTTTTT.

V and J are TRBV24-1 and TRBJ1-5; D is possibly TRBD1 (6 bases). The CDR3 runs to 13 residues. The germline V and J ends were trimmed by 5 bases and 7 bases, with 11 bases remaining between them. Germline V gene lookup returns CDR1 KGHDR and CDR2 SFDVKD. The CDR3 DNA sequence: TGTGCCACCAGTGGGGGCAGGGGCCAGCCCCAGCATTTT. The encoded protein is CATSGGRGQPQHF.

V is TRBV5-1 and J is TRBJ2-3; 7 nucleotides line up with TRBD2. CDR3 size: 14 residues. Germline V CDR1 and CDR2: SGHRS, YFSETQ. Trimming at V came to 0 bases and at J to 14 bases, leaving 12 bases not matched to a gene. This CDR3 is CASSLAVSGPFRYF. The CDR3 DNA follows: TGCGCCAGCAGCTTGGCTGTTAGCGGGCCGTTCCGGTATTTT.

The chain links TRBV15 to TRBJ2-1; D not certain. Trimming removed 0 bases from V and 6 bases from J, with 15 bases in between. Germline V gene data show CDR1 as LNHNV and CDR2 as YYDKDF (reference sequence). This CDR3 comprises 16 residues. The CDR3: CATSRDAPQPSNEQFF. The CDR3 DNA is TGTGCCACCAGCAGAGACGCGCCGCAGCCAAGCAATGAGCAGTTCTTC.

Here the CDR3 reads CASSYDPVQPQHF. In DNA form, the CDR3 reads TGTGCCAGCAGTTATGATCCCGTTCAGCCCCAGCATTTT. The chain recombines TRBV6-1 with TRBJ1-5; D is unresolved. The ends were cut back, 5 bases at V and 6 bases at J, with 11 bases in the middle. The CDR3 covers 13 residues. Germline values: CDR1 MNHNS, CDR2 SASEGT.

The chain carries TRBV5-4 and TRBJ2-1; D may be TRBD2 (5 bases). Trimming took 1 base from V and 9 from J, leaving 11 bases between them. The CDR3 runs to 13 residues. Looked up from germline, CDR1 is SGHNT and CDR2 is YYREEE (reference sequence). For the CDR3, the DNA is TGTGCCAGCAGCTTGCGGACTTTAGCTGAGCAGTTCTTC. It codes for CASSLRTLAEQFF.

The chain has TRBV20-1 and TRBJ1-6; no clear D gene. Germline CDR1 DFQATT, CDR2 SNEGSKA (reference sequence). The V gene lost 0 bases and the J gene lost 10 bases, with 10 bases spanning the gap. This CDR3 contains 13 residues. The DNA of the CDR3 is TGCAGTGCTAGAGATCGCGGGTTGTCACCCCTCCACTTT. Translating gives CSARDRGLSPLHF.

V usage is TRBV9 and J usage is TRBJ2-1; a possible D gene is TRBD2 (6 bases). In germline, CDR1 is SGDLS, CDR2 YYNGEE. This CDR3 has 15 residues. Trimming removed 2 bases at V and 5 bases at J, with 14 bases between. The CDR3 nucleotides read TGTGCCAGCAGCGTTACAGGAGGGTGGGACAATGAGCAGTTCTTC. It specifies CASSVTGGWDNEQFF.